This TCR beta chain comes out of a study of blood T cell repertoires in COVID-19. Overall study context: The samples span acute and convalescent COVID-19 from the United States, Italy and Spain. PBMCs, B-cell-depleted T cells, or T cells were the source of the cDNA or gDNA that made up the material.

Trimming removed 0 bases at V and 7 bases at J, with 14 bases between. Germline V gene lookup returns CDR1 SGDLS and CDR2 YYNGEE. This CDR3 is built from 14 residues. Per the authors' pipeline: The assay estimated nucleated cells by amplifying reference gene primers. Method: immunoSEQ multiplex PCR; TCRdb's copy keeps in-frame clones and lacks some. V and J calls and clone size are those listed in that table; D and trimming were worked out from the DNA. The sample has over 200,000 clones, about nine tenths seen once; the top ten hold 5.5% to 6.5%. The sequence was obtained from a man aged 60-69 years who had recovered from COVID-19. Sequenced sample: peripheral blood. The rearrangement uses TRBV9 and TRBJ2-7; D is ambiguous. The CDR3 DNA is TGTGCCAGCAGCGTAGCTATGGGCACTCGGGAGCAGTACTTC. It yields the protein CASSVAMGTREQYF.